Sequencing of this T cell receptor beta chain was carried out in a study of glioma-infiltrating T cells. Amplification of TCR alpha and beta CDR3 regions from RNA used iRepertoire nested multiplex PCR. A single record per CDR3 protein comes from TCRdb applying MiXCR to the multiplex PCR reads. Of 300,000 to 400,000 distinct CDR3 sequences in the sample, 35% to 45% are singletons; the top ten hold 12%. The germline V and J ends were trimmed by 7 bases and 3 bases, with 15 bases remaining between them. The CDR3 extends over 13 amino acids. Germline-derived CDR1 and CDR2 are SQVTM and ANQGSEA. This receptor was obtained from a human donor with low-grade glioma or glioblastoma, undergoing nonglioma brain surgery, or in good health (not recorded which). The sequenced sample consisted of glioma tissue, nonneoplastic brain tissue, or PBMCs (not recorded which). The V call is TRBV29-1, the J call TRBJ1-1; no definite D call. CDR3 sequence reads: CSAPRTVDTEAFF. CDR3 nucleotides: TGCAGCGCTCCACGGACGGTAGACACTGAAGCTTTCTTT.